These T cell receptor beta chains were read from a single sample in a study of blood T cell repertoires in COVID-19. Assay: immunoSEQ multiplex PCR; the TCRdb copy retains only in-frame clones and omits some. The sample has about 55,000 clones, approximately 85% seen once. Sequences were obtained from peripheral blood. The receptors stem from a human donor in a cohort sampled during active COVID-19. The CDR3 runs from the conserved cysteine through the conserved F or W. A D gene is named only where the DNA matches it firmly. Rows give clone size only sometimes, using once, few, many, or a class for an expanded clone.

-,TRBJ1-1,TRBV6-5,13,-,TGTGCCAGCAGTTACGGGCAGAACACTGAAGCTTTCTTT,CASSYGQNTEAFF
-,TRBJ1-5,TRBV21-1,16,-,TGTGCCAGCAGCAAAGGGACAGGTTATAGCAATCAGCCCCAGCATTTT,CASSKGTGYSNQPQHF
few,TRBJ1-2,TRBV30,14,-,TGTGCCTGGAGATCCGGACAGATTAACTATGGCTACACCTTC,CAWRSGQINYGYTF
-,TRBJ1-2,TRBV28,14,-,TGTGCCGGCGCCAAGTCGGGGGGTGGATATGGCTACACCTTC,CAGAKSGGGYGYTF
-,TRBJ2-3,TRBV5-1,17,TRBD1,TGCGCCAGCAGCTTAGGGACAGGAGGGGTGGACACAGATACGCAGTATTTT,CASSLGTGGVDTDTQYF
-,TRBJ1-3,TRBV5-4,17,-,TGTGCCAGCAGCTTGGCGGCAGGAAAGAACTCTGGAAACACCATATATTTT,CASSLAAGKNSGNTIYF
-,TRBJ2-5,TRBV10-3,12,TRBD1,TGTGCCATCAGTCAGGGGGAAGAGACCCAGTACTTC,CAISQGEETQYF
-,TRBJ2-7,TRBV3-1/TRBV3-2,15,TRBD1,TGTGCCAGCAGCCAAGTTGGGACAGCCTCCTACGAGCAGTACTTC,CASSQVGTASYEQYF
-,TRBJ2-1,TRBV14,18,-,TGTGCCAGCAGCCAAGGGGTATTCTGGGGGGGCCAGGTTAATGAGCAGTTCTTC,CASSQGVFWGGQVNEQFF
-,TRBJ1-6,TRBV28,17,-,TGTGCCAGCAGCCCTCGACACCACGGCTCCTATAATTCACCCCTCCACTTT,CASSPRHHGSYNSPLHF
-,TRBJ1-1,TRBV3-1/TRBV3-2,14,-,TGTGCCAGCAGCCAAGTGAGGCAGAACACTGAAGCTTTCTTT,CASSQVRQNTEAFF
once,TRBJ1-2,TRBV6-6,13,-,TGTGCCAGCACTCTGGACCTCCGGGGGAGCTACACCTTC,CASTLDLRGSYTF
once,TRBJ1-1,TRBV4-1,14,TRBD1,TGCGCCAGCAGCCAGCCCCGGGACAGGAAGGAAGCTTTCTTT,CASSQPRDRKEAFF
few,TRBJ1-4,TRBV7-9,12,-,TGTGCCAGCAGCTTAGAGGAGGGTAAACTGTTTTTT,CASSLEEGKLFF
-,TRBJ1-1,TRBV5-6,14,TRBD1,TGTGCCAGCAGCTTGGGGCAGGGGGCGCGGGGAGCTTTCTTT,CASSLGQGARGAFF
-,TRBJ1-5,TRBV7-2,15,-,TGTGCCAGCAGCTTGGGGGGGGGATACAATCAGCCCCAGCATTTT,CASSLGGGYNQPQHF
-,TRBJ2-2,TRBV7-6,15,TRBD1,TGTGCCAGCAGCTGGACAGGGGGCGTCACCGGGGAGCTGTTTTTT,CASSWTGGVTGELFF
-,TRBJ2-2,TRBV19,14,TRBD1,TGTGCCAGTAGTCGGGACAGAGGCACCGGGGAGCTGTTTTTT,CASSRDRGTGELFF
-,TRBJ1-6,TRBV12-5,16,TRBD1,TGTGCTAGTGGTTTGGGCGGACAGGGTTTGACTTCACCCCTCCACTTT,CASGLGGQGLTSPLHF
-,TRBJ1-1,TRBV5-1,16,-,TGCGCCAGCAGCTTGGCCCCAGGGGTGAGGAACACTGAAGCTTTCTTT,CASSLAPGVRNTEAFF
-,TRBJ1-1,TRBV11-2,15,TRBD1,TGTGCCAGCAGCTATTCTCGACAGGGAAACACTGAAGCTTTCTTT,CASSYSRQGNTEAFF
-,TRBJ1-4,TRBV29-1,11,-,TGCAGCGTTTTTAATAATGAAAAACTGTTTTTT,CSVFNNEKLFF